This T cell receptor beta chain was sequenced during a study of regulatory T cells in long-lasting Graves disease. This clonotype was seen ten or more times. CDR3 regions were amplified by Arm-PCR using iRepertoire HTBI primers to build TCR beta libraries. TCRdb processed the multiplex PCR reads anew with MiXCR; each CDR3 protein has one entry. The sample records about 460,000 distinct CDR3 sequences, approximately 14% being singletons. The CDR3 length is 14 residues. Per the germline V gene, CDR1 is SNHLY and CDR2 is FYNNEI. Deletions cut 4 bases from V and 1 base from J, with 11 bases between. Time point defined: newly diagnosed GD, antithyroid drugs for less than 3 months. PBMC RNA was the source of the TCR library. This same sample was also part of a study on T cells in Graves' hyperthyroidism and ophthalmopathy. That study reports: Blood also held most thyroid clonotypes expanded beyond 0.001.

The chain recombines TRBV2 with TRBJ2-7; maybe TRBD1 (5 bases). Sequences were derived from peripheral blood mononuclear cells (PBMCs), sampled at new diagnosis, from a patient treated with antithyroid drugs. This TCR derives from a woman aged 45-65 years with Graves disease. The CDR3 DNA sequence: TGTGCCAGCAGTGCCAGGGTTGGGTCCTACGAGCAGTACTTC. Encoded protein: CASSARVGSYEQYF.